This TCR beta chain was obtained from a study of T cell responses to AZD1222 COVID-19 vaccine. General observations from the study: Dominant CD4 TCR responses targeted spike regions 160-218 and 743-854. It was only after the peak T cell response that any repertoires were sampled. Reportedly, close to half of spike-specific TCRs are directed against unmutated variant regions. Of the AZD1222 recipients, only 5 or 6 were seropositive at baseline.

The CDR3 spans 15 residues. Trimming shortened V by 5 bases and J by 2 bases, and 10 bases separated the two germline ends. Germline lookup yields CDR1 MDHEN and CDR2 SYDVKM. Here immunoSEQ multiplex PCR was the method, and the copy in TCRdb shows in-frame clones only, minus some. Among about 100,000 clones listed, 80% to 90% were seen once. Regarding this clone: Its antigen is still unknown.

The J gene is TRBJ2-6, the V gene TRBV28; D remains unclear. The material sequenced was peripheral blood, taken on day 0 of MenACWY control vaccination. The TCR comes from an adult in good health. The CDR3 loop reads CASSRDVAGANVLTF. The CDR3 DNA sequence: TGTGCCAGCAGTCGCGACGTTGCTGGGGCCAACGTCCTGACTTTC.